Detailed here is one T cell receptor beta chain. No cognate antigen has been identified for it. Within one base of it there is no much larger clone, and no base qualities were kept. The sample comes from a study of blood T cell repertoires in COVID-19 (dated by TCRdb to between 2020 and 2021). Broadly, across the study: Collaborator samples came from the United States, Italy and Spain and covered acute and convalescent phases of COVID-19. The material from the prospective study consisted of cDNA or gDNA derived from T cells, B-cell-depleted T cells, or PBMCs. Deeply sampled blood TCRbeta repertoires from subjects exposed to, actively infected with, or recovered from COVID-19 were included in the dataset. The repertoires were released in a freely available public database meant as a resource for research on the immune response to SARS-CoV-2. Samples came from the ongoing ImmuneRACE study (first 160 participants) plus 1,254 subjects from 6 global collaborators. Sample metadata almost always included a de-identified subject ID, COVID-19 status, age in years and sex. Where available, HLA class I and class II types were obtained from metadata supplied by the sample provider rather than from assay-based typing.

In the prospective study, participants were roughly 18 to 100 years old, resided in 25 or so geographic areas of the United States, and were enrolled through a virtual design. In the prospective study, cohorts were assigned on the basis of participant-reported clinical history obtained from a screening survey and a study questionnaire. Recovered participants in ImmuneRACE Cohort 3 were defined as having two consecutive negative NP/OP PCR tests, clearance from a healthcare professional, or resolution of symptoms. Mobile phlebotomists in the prospective study collected whole blood, serum and a nasopharyngeal or oropharyngeal swab from every participant. Over a roughly two-month period, participants in the prospective study had the option of providing additional blood draws and questionnaires. Before DNA extraction, prospective study blood samples were shipped either frozen or at room temperature.

TCRbeta CDR3 regions were amplified from genomic DNA by means of the immunoSEQ Assay, a bias-controlled multiplex PCR. The authors processed their data as follows. The number of nucleated cells in each sample was estimated by amplification of reference gene primers within the assay. Sequence reads were collapsed and filtered to measure the absolute abundance of every unique TCRbeta CDR3 rearrangement. For each sample, productive Simpson clonality was calculated by taking the square root of Simpson's diversity index across productive rearrangements. TCRdb took this table from immuneACCESS and kept in-frame rearrangements with V and J called. Such tables lack part of the clones; where checked against another copy, unresolved V genes explain under half of the gap, and the rest is unexplained. V, J and clone size are those of that table, while D and trimming were read from the DNA. This sample lists approximately 200,000 clones; around 85% were detected once. Clones ranked in the top ten supply around 20% of the sample.

The CDR3 holds 15 amino acids from the cysteine to the phenylalanine. The entry retains the CDR3 DNA only, 45 bases that are in frame from base 1. CDR1 and CDR2 are drawn from the germline V gene (reference sequence): GTSNPN, SVGIG. Between the V and J ends, shortened by 0 bases and 5 bases respectively, the junction contains 13 bases. What the authors observed across the whole study: Clinical and demographic metadata were provided uncurated, with the amount varying by source and participant.

Sequencing was performed on PBMCs or T cells enriched from blood (not recorded which). The TCR comes from a man in his forties who had recovered from COVID-19. The chain is assembled from TRBV30 and TRBJ1-4, and TRBD1 may be the D gene, going by 6 matching bases. The DNA sequence is as follows: TGTGCCTGGAGTGTACAGACAGGCAACAATGAAAAACTGTTTTTT. It is translated as CAWSVQTGNNEKLFF.